These T cell receptor beta chains were read from a single sample in a study of blood T cell repertoires in COVID-19. The protocol was immunoSEQ multiplex PCR, while the TCRdb copy is restricted to in-frame clones and leaves out a portion. The data hold around 74,000 clones, with 85% to 90% observed a single time. Sequencing used peripheral blood. The source of these receptors is a man in his forties or fifties with active COVID-19. Both conserved end residues are part of each CDR3. The D gene is left open where the match is weak. Clone size is not always given. Where it is, it says once, few, many or a class for expanded clones.

size,V,D,J,CDR3,DNA
NA,TRBV10-3,TRBD1,TRBJ2-7,CANSQGLDSYEQYF,TGTGCCAACTCACAGGGGCTAGACTCCTACGAGCAGTACTTC
NA,TRBV9,TRBD1,TRBJ2-2,CASSETGENTGELFF,TGTGCCAGCAGCGAGACAGGGGAGAACACCGGGGAGCTGTTTTTT
NA,TRBV5-1,NA,TRBJ2-7,CASSAQSMLEQYF,TGCGCCAGCAGCGCCCAAAGCATGTTAGAGCAGTACTTC
NA,TRBV30,NA,TRBJ2-2,CAWAPQMAGANTGELFF,TGTGCCTGGGCCCCGCAAATGGCAGGGGCGAACACCGGGGAGCTGTTTTTT
NA,TRBV18,NA,TRBJ1-1,CASSPLSQKLAMNTEAFF,TGTGCCAGCTCACCATTATCACAGAAACTGGCCATGAACACTGAAGCTTTCTTT
NA,TRBV6-1,NA,TRBJ1-1,CASSDRALTEAFF,TGTGCCAGCAGTGACAGGGCACTCACTGAAGCTTTCTTT
once,TRBV10-3,TRBD1,TRBJ2-7,CAISRDREDEQYF,TGTGCCATTTCCCGGGACAGGGAGGACGAGCAGTACTTC
NA,TRBV4-3,TRBD1,TRBJ2-6,CASSQDNRGSGANVLTF,TGCGCCAGCAGCCAAGATAACAGGGGTTCCGGGGCCAACGTCCTGACTTTC
NA,TRBV29-1,NA,TRBJ1-1,CSVNRQTEAFF,TGCAGCGTTAACCGACAGACTGAAGCTTTCTTT
NA,TRBV18,TRBD1,TRBJ1-2,CASSPRPGTEHFNYGYTF,TGTGCCAGCTCACCCAGGCCCGGGACAGAACACTTTAACTATGGCTACACCTTC
once,TRBV25-1,NA,TRBJ2-1,CASCKSNEQFF,TGTGCCAGCTGTAAGAGCAATGAGCAGTTCTTC
NA,TRBV19,TRBD1,TRBJ2-7,CASSIQGQGTYEQYF,TGTGCCAGTAGTATACAGGGACAGGGGACCTACGAGCAGTACTTC
NA,TRBV5-1,NA,TRBJ2-1,CASGTRGDNEQFF,TGCGCCAGCGGAACCAGGGGGGACAATGAGCAGTTCTTC
NA,TRBV2,NA,TRBJ1-2,CASNPDGEAVNYGYTF,TGTGCCAGCAACCCCGACGGGGAAGCAGTTAACTATGGCTACACCTTC
NA,TRBV7-8,NA,TRBJ1-5,CASSLTTGSNQPQHF,TGTGCCAGCAGCTTGACCACAGGGAGCAATCAGCCCCAGCATTTT
NA,TRBV10-3,NA,TRBJ1-2,CAISDAGKNYGYTF,TGTGCCATCAGTGACGCAGGGAAGAATTATGGCTACACCTTC
NA,TRBV20-1,NA,TRBJ2-5,CSAREETQYF,TGCAGTGCTAGGGAGGAGACCCAGTACTTC
NA,TRBV24-1,TRBD1,TRBJ2-2,CATSDPGQGGTGELFF,TGTGCCACCAGTGATCCCGGACAGGGGGGCACCGGGGAGCTGTTTTTT
once,TRBV6-1,TRBD2,TRBJ2-3,CASSGGSSGRTDTQYF,TGTGCCAGCAGTGGGGGATCTAGCGGACGTACAGATACGCAGTATTTT
NA,TRBV6-2/TRBV6-3,TRBD2,TRBJ2-2,CASSPGGGRAGELFF,TGTGCCAGCAGCCCCGGGGGGGGACGGGCCGGGGAGCTGTTTTTT
NA,TRBV5-1,NA,TRBJ1-5,CASSLGQGGQPQHF,TGCGCCAGCAGCTTGGGTCAGGGAGGGCAGCCCCAGCATTTT
NA,TRBV3-1/TRBV3-2,TRBD1,TRBJ1-4,CASSRGQAKLFF,TGTGCCAGCAGCCGAGGACAGGCAAAACTGTTTTTT
NA,TRBV11-1,TRBD2,TRBJ2-7,CASSFASGSLYEQYF,TGTGCCAGCAGCTTCGCTAGCGGGAGTCTCTACGAGCAGTACTTC
NA,TRBV7-2,NA,TRBJ2-1,CASSPARGEQFF,TGTGCCAGCAGCCCTGCCCGGGGTGAGCAGTTCTTC
once,TRBV6-2/TRBV6-3,NA,TRBJ1-4,CASSYGGATNEKLFF,TGTGCCAGCAGTTACGGAGGGGCAACTAATGAAAAACTGTTTTTT
NA,TRBV3-1/TRBV3-2,NA,TRBJ2-5,CASSPSGSGAETQYF,TGTGCCAGCAGCCCCTCCGGTAGCGGAGCAGAGACCCAGTACTTC
NA,TRBV2,TRBD1,TRBJ1-2,CASGLGQGGIYGYTF,TGTGCCAGCGGGCTGGGGCAGGGGGGAATATATGGCTACACCTTC
NA,TRBV28,TRBD2,TRBJ2-2,CASSWGADTSGTKKNTGELFF,TGTGCCAGCAGCTGGGGGGCAGACACTAGCGGGACCAAAAAGAACACCGGGGAGCTGTTTTTT
NA,TRBV7-6,NA,TRBJ2-2,CASSPRGGWDGELFF,TGTGCCAGCAGCCCGAGAGGGGGTTGGGACGGGGAGCTGTTTTTT
once,TRBV11-2,TRBD1,TRBJ1-1,CASSLGTGVNTEAFF,TGTGCCAGCAGCTTAGGGACAGGGGTGAACACTGAAGCTTTCTTT
NA,TRBV19,NA,TRBJ2-7,CASSDRTYEQYF,TGTGCCAGTTCCGACAGGACCTACGAGCAGTACTTC
NA,TRBV5-1,TRBD1,TRBJ2-3,CASGQGGTDTQYF,TGCGCCAGCGGACAGGGGGGAACAGATACGCAGTATTTT
NA,TRBV19,TRBD2,TRBJ2-5,CASSTKRTSAETQYF,TGTGCCAGTAGTACCAAAAGGACTAGCGCCGAGACCCAGTACTTC
many,TRBV27,NA,TRBJ2-2,CASSLYTSTGELFF,TGTGCCAGCAGTCTATACACCAGCACCGGGGAGCTGTTTTTT
NA,TRBV5-1,NA,TRBJ2-2,CASSPGASVAGELFF,TGCGCCAGCAGCCCCGGGGCTAGCGTGGCCGGGGAGCTGTTTTTT
NA,TRBV13,TRBD1,TRBJ1-5,CASSRSGTGGFQPQHF,TGTGCCAGCAGCCGATCCGGGACAGGGGGCTTTCAGCCCCAGCATTTT
NA,TRBV2,TRBD1,TRBJ1-1,CASRGTDITEAFF,TGTGCCAGCAGGGGGACAGATATCACTGAAGCTTTCTTT
NA,TRBV10-3,TRBD1,TRBJ2-2,CAISGGTGSLGELFF,TGTGCCATCAGTGGTGGGACAGGGAGTCTAGGGGAGCTGTTTTTT
once,TRBV7-8,TRBD2,TRBJ2-1,CASSSGLAVSYNEQFF,TGTGCCAGCAGCTCCGGACTAGCGGTCTCCTACAATGAGCAGTTCTTC
NA,TRBV4-2,NA,TRBJ1-2,CASSQEHSVNYGYTF,TGTGCCAGCAGCCAAGAGCACAGTGTTAACTATGGCTACACCTTC
NA,TRBV5-6,NA,TRBJ2-5,CASSRNRAETQYF,TGTGCCAGCAGCCGCAACAGGGCAGAGACCCAGTACTTC
NA,TRBV5-1,TRBD1,TRBJ2-2,CASRSGTGISLGGELFF,TGCGCCAGCAGATCCGGGACAGGGATATCTCTTGGCGGGGAGCTGTTTTTT
NA,TRBV5-6,NA,TRBJ2-1,CASSLGGPSSYNEQFF,TGTGCCAGCAGCTTGGGTGGTCCGAGCTCCTACAATGAGCAGTTCTTC
NA,TRBV28,TRBD1,TRBJ2-1,CASSRTAGTGLMNEQFF,TGTGCCAGCAGTCGAACGGCCGGGACAGGGCTTATGAATGAGCAGTTCTTC
NA,TRBV9,NA,TRBJ1-4,CASSVGNGREKLFF,TGTGCCAGCAGCGTAGGGAACGGGAGAGAAAAACTGTTTTTT
NA,TRBV28,NA,TRBJ2-7,CASSLGQGPYEQYF,TGTGCCAGCAGTTTAGGGCAGGGCCCCTACGAGCAGTACTTC
NA,TRBV19,NA,TRBJ1-4,CASTSAKRLPTGKLFF,TGTGCCAGTACCTCCGCTAAGCGTTTGCCGACGGGAAAACTGTTTTTT